Presented here are 25 T cell receptor beta chains from one specimen sequenced in a study of control samples from healthy donors and cancer patients. The data were produced by immunoSEQ multiplex PCR, yet TCRdb's version contains in-frame clones alone and is incomplete. The sample has 350,000 to 450,000 clones; 75% to 95% are singletons. The sample taken for sequencing was PBMCs. The receptors stem from a man aged 35 to 55 with head and neck cancer.

The chain uses TRBV12-3 or TRBV12-4 and TRBJ1-2; no firm D call. The CDR3 sequence is 13 residues long. The V gene lost 3 bases and the J gene lost 7 bases, with 12 bases spanning the gap. The CDR3 DNA follows: TGTGCCAGCAGTTTGGTCAGCGCTGGTGGCTACACCTTC. Translation gives CASSLVSAGGYTF.

The chain recombines TRBV15 with TRBJ2-1; the D gene could be TRBD1 or TRBD2 (5 bases each). The CDR3 runs 15 residues. Trimming cost V 0 bases and J 8 bases, with 14 bases left between them. Germline CDR1 LNHNV, CDR2 YYDKDF (reference sequence). The CDR3 protein is CATSRDDSRGYEQFF. CDR3 sequence (DNA): TGTGCCACCAGCAGAGATGATTCGAGGGGCTATGAGCAGTTCTTC.

The count of this clone is one. This sequence joins TRBV15 and TRBJ2-2; D call uncertain. The CDR3 is made up of 14 amino acids. Germline values: CDR1 LNHNV, CDR2 YYDKDF (reference sequence). Trimming took 1 base from V and 5 from J, leaving 8 bases between them. The CDR3 DNA sequence: TGTGCCACCAGCAGAGGGAGACTTACCGGGGAGCTGTTTTTT. Encoded protein: CATSRGRLTGELFF.

This clone was counted a single time. The V gene is TRBV28, the J gene TRBJ2-5, with a possible D match to TRBD2 (5 bases). Germline V gene sequence: CDR1 MDHEN, CDR2 SYDVKM. The CDR3 covers 11 residues. V was shortened by 6 bases and J by 5 bases, with 7 bases between the two germline ends. Written as DNA, the CDR3 is TGTGCCAGCAGGGGAGAGGAGACCCAGTACTTC. As protein: CASRGEETQYF.

This chain links TRBV6-5 with TRBJ2-7, with D perhaps TRBD2 (7 bases). Germline values: CDR1 MNHEY, CDR2 SVGAGI. CDR3 length: 15 residues. V lost 0 bases to trimming and J lost 4 bases, with 13 bases between them. CDR3 sequence (DNA): TGTGCCAGCAGTTACTCGGGGGGGACATCGTACGAGCAGTACTTC. Its translation: CASSYSGGTSYEQYF.

This clone was counted a single time. The chain couples TRBV11-3 to TRBJ2-7; 7 bases align to TRBD2. The CDR3 has 15 residues. Unmatched junction bases numbered 10, after V lost 1 base and J lost 7 bases. Germline CDR1 is SGHNT and CDR2 is YENEEA. CDR3 loop: CASSLGRDYWEEQYF. The CDR3 DNA reads TGTGCCAGCAGCTTAGGCCGGGACTACTGGGAGGAGCAGTACTTC.

DNA for the CDR3: TGTGCCAGCAGTGAACAGGGGGCGAATGAAAAACTGTTTTTT. Its translation is CASSEQGANEKLFF. This chain uses TRBV6-1 with TRBJ1-4; 8 bases map to TRBD1. CDR1 is MNHNS, CDR2 SASEGT, per germline. The CDR3 covers 14 residues. J gave up 5 bases and V 2 bases, and 1 base lay outside the gene matches.

The gene calls are TRBV28 and TRBJ2-5; TRBD1 matches 9 bases. The germline CDR1 and CDR2 sequences are MDHEN and SYDVKM. V was pared by 6 bases and J by 6 bases, with 8 bases of the junction left unmatched. CDR3 length: 14 residues. The CDR3, as DNA: TGTGCCAGCAGGGACGGACAGGGGCTGCAGACCCAGTACTTC. Residues: CASRDGQGLQTQYF.

CDR3 nucleotide sequence: TGCAGCGTTGAAGATCGGGACAGGGTCGTCTCTAACTATGGCTACACCTTC. Translation: CSVEDRDRVVSNYGYTF. J is TRBJ1-2 and V is TRBV29-1, with 9 bases matching TRBD1. Germline V CDR1 and CDR2: SQVTM, ANQGSEA. The CDR3 consists of 17 residues. V trimming: 0 bases; J trimming: 0 bases; junction bases outside the gene matches: 8.

The rearrangement joins TRBV6-2 or TRBV6-3 to TRBJ2-2; a weak D match, TRBD1 (7 bases). Per germline, CDR1 MNHEY and CDR2 SVGEGT. This CDR3 has 17 residues. V was clipped by 0 bases and J by 1 base, with 12 bases between them. The CDR3 region has the DNA TGTGCCAGCAGTTACTCCCAGGGGGGCTGGAACACCGGGGAGCTGTTTTTT. Protein product: CASSYSQGGWNTGELFF.

The CDR3 DNA reads as TGCGCCAGCAGCCACCTGGACAAGAACACTGAAGCTTTCTTT. Its protein product is CASSHLDKNTEAFF. V gene TRBV4-1 combines with J gene TRBJ1-1; a weak D match, TRBD1 (5 bases). Germline CDR1 reads MGHRA; CDR2 reads YSYEKL. V gave up 3 bases and J gave up 1 base, with 9 bases separating them. The CDR3 is made up of 14 amino acids.

The chain employs TRBV3-1 (or the pseudogene TRBV3-2) and TRBJ2-3, with 12 bases identical to TRBD2. V trimming: 1 base; J trimming: 4 bases; junction bases outside the gene matches: 9. Germline values: CDR1 LGHDT, CDR2 YNNKEL (reference sequence). CDR3 length: 18 amino acids. The CDR3 nucleotides read TGTGCCAGCAGCCAAGCATTGCTAGCGGGGGGGAGGGCAGATACGCAGTATTTT. It is translated as CASSQALLAGGRADTQYF.

This chain joins TRBV10-2 and TRBJ2-2; 9 bases align to TRBD1. J was trimmed by 4 bases and V by 3 bases; bases with no gene match: 6. This CDR3 contains 16 residues. CDR1 WSHSY and CDR2 SAAADI come from the germline V gene. CDR3 sequence reads: CASSEYRGRTTGELFF. The CDR3 DNA sequence: TGCGCCAGCAGTGAATACAGGGGGCGCACCACCGGGGAGCTGTTTTTT.

The sample holds one count of this clone. This chain uses TRBV28 with TRBJ1-5; possibly TRBD1 for D (6 bases). Per germline, CDR1 MDHEN and CDR2 SYDVKM. V was pared by 7 bases and J by 7 bases, with 20 bases between. CDR3 length: 15 residues. CDR3: CASTAWGQDLQPQHF. The CDR3 DNA follows: TGTGCCAGCACCGCCTGGGGGCAGGATTTGCAGCCCCAGCATTTT. Looking up the rest from reference TRBV28 and TRBJ1-5 gives the full variable domain: DVKVTQSSRYLVKRTGEKVFLECVQDMDHENMFWYRQDPGLGLRLIYFSYDVKMKEKGDIPEGYSVSREKKERFSLILESASTNQTSMYLCASTAWGQDLQPQHFGDGTRLSIL.

The genes are TRBV28 and TRBJ2-1; tentatively, D is TRBD2 (5 bases). Germline CDR1 MDHEN, CDR2 SYDVKM. The CDR3 extends over 16 amino acids. V gave up 2 bases and J gave up 7 bases, with 18 bases separating them. CDR3 residues: CASSLQSAVPGNEQFF. Here the CDR3 DNA reads TGTGCCAGCAGTTTACAATCGGCAGTCCCGGGGAATGAGCAGTTCTTC.

The rearrangement joins TRBV24-1 to TRBJ1-2; TRBD1 is a possible D gene (6 bases). Germline loops: CDR1 KGHDR, CDR2 SFDVKD. The germline V and J ends were trimmed by 5 bases and 10 bases, with 13 bases remaining between them. The CDR3 totals 12 residues. The CDR3 nucleotides read TGTGCCACCAGTGTCGCGGGGGGCGACTACACCTTC. This codes for CATSVAGGDYTF.

V usage is TRBV9 and J usage is TRBJ2-1; D is perhaps TRBD1 or TRBD2 (5 bases each). Trimming pared 0 bases from V and 7 bases from J, leaving 11 bases between. Per the germline V gene, CDR1 is SGDLS and CDR2 is YYNGEE. The CDR3 is 14 residues long. This chain's CDR3 is CASSVGDLGNEQFF. DNA of the CDR3: TGTGCCAGCAGCGTAGGGGACCTAGGGAATGAGCAGTTCTTC.

V usage is TRBV5-1 and J usage is TRBJ2-1; TRBD1 matches at 9 bases. Germline assignment: CDR1 SGHRS and CDR2 YFSETQ. The CDR3 spans 15 residues. V lost 5 bases, J lost 10 bases, and 13 bases stayed unmatched. Written as DNA, the CDR3 is TGCGCCAGCAGAACTACTCCGGGACAGGGTGGCGAGCAGTTCTTC. Protein sequence: CASRTTPGQGGEQFF.

The genes are TRBV11-2 and TRBJ1-3; 9 bases fit TRBD1. The CDR3 spans 17 residues. With V trimmed by 4 bases and J by 0 bases, 7 bases remained unmatched. In germline, CDR1 is SGHAT, CDR2 FQNNGV. In nucleotides, the CDR3 is TGTGCCAGCAGCTATCAGACAGGGGGAAGCTCTGGAAACACCATATATTTT. Protein product: CASSYQTGGSSGNTIYF.

J is TRBJ2-4 and V is TRBV13; unclear D gene. CDR1 and CDR2 from the germline V gene are PRHDT and FYEKMQ (reference sequence). Trimming pared 4 bases from V and 0 bases from J, leaving 13 bases between. The CDR3 totals 16 residues. As DNA, the CDR3 is TGTGCCAGCAGCTCGACCCTCGCTGCAGCCAAAAACATTCAGTACTTC. It yields the protein CASSSTLAAAKNIQYF.

This clone was detected once. The chain is built from TRBV20-1 and TRBJ2-7, with TRBD1 matching over 9 bases. Germline CDR1 reads DFQATT; CDR2 reads SNEGSKA (reference sequence). The CDR3 extends over 15 amino acids. The junction had 9 bases not matched to a gene; V was cut back by 3 bases and J by 3 bases. In DNA form, the CDR3 reads TGCAGTGCTAGTGGTGGGGGACAGGGCCGCTACGAGCAGTACTTC. Translated, it gives CSASGGGQGRYEQYF.

The CDR3 coding sequence is TGTGCCAGCAGCCAAGCGGTCTCTCGGGGACAGGCCTACGAGCAGTACTTC. This gives the protein CASSQAVSRGQAYEQYF. This rearrangement joins TRBV3-1 (or the pseudogene TRBV3-2) to TRBJ2-7; 8 nucleotides align to TRBD1. Germline values: CDR1 LGHDT, CDR2 YNNKEL (reference sequence). The CDR3 sequence is 17 residues long. The J segment lost 2 bases and the V segment lost 1 base, leaving 10 bases of the junction unmatched.

This rearrangement joins TRBV27 to TRBJ1-1, with 10 positions matching TRBD1. The CDR3 consists of 15 residues. V lost 4 bases, J lost 6 bases, and 8 bases stayed unmatched. CDR1 is MNHEY and CDR2 is SMNVEV in the germline V gene (reference sequence). The CDR3 sequence: CASSSPGTGVSEAFF. For the CDR3, the DNA is TGTGCCAGCAGTTCCCCGGGGACAGGGGTTTCTGAAGCTTTCTTT.

V usage is TRBV7-3 and J usage is TRBJ2-2; TRBD2 is a possible D gene (6 bases). CDR3 size: 17 residues. V lost 1 base to trimming and J lost 0 bases, with 12 bases between them. Germline CDR1 SGHTA, CDR2 FQGTGA. The CDR3: CASSLRGVAANTGELFF. CDR3 DNA: TGTGCCAGCAGCTTAAGAGGGGTAGCGGCGAACACCGGGGAGCTGTTTTTT.

The chain joins TRBV5-1 to TRBJ1-4; 10 nucleotides line up with TRBD1. Trimming at V came to 3 bases and at J to 7 bases, leaving 6 bases not matched to a gene. Looked up from germline, CDR1 is SGHRS and CDR2 is YFSETQ. The CDR3 loop spans 15 amino acids. CDR3 bases: TGCGCCAGCAGCTCGGACAGGGGGATCGGTGAAAAACTGTTTTTT. Protein sequence: CASSSDRGIGEKLFF.